The entry that follows covers one T cell receptor (beta chain) sequence. Over several immunoSEQ plates, each subset's genomic DNA was distributed in even portions. Assay: immunoSEQ multiplex PCR; the TCRdb copy retains only in-frame clones and omits some. The table lists more than 1.2 million clones, about 98.5% of them singletons. The data were taken from a study of shared clonotypes between healthy human individuals. Material for sequencing was naive CD4+ T cells sorted from blood. Specified subset: CD45RA+ positively selected. This TCR was sampled from a young man in good health.

The CDR3 bases are TGCAGCGTAAGACAGGGCCTCAACACCGGGGAGCTGTTTTTT. Its translation: CSVRQGLNTGELFF. V gene TRBV29-1 combines with J gene TRBJ2-2; 7 bases agree with TRBD1. The germline CDR1 and CDR2 sequences are SQVTM and ANQGSEA. V was clipped by 6 bases and J by 2 bases; unmatched bases: 6. The CDR3 contains 14 residues.